This T cell receptor beta chain derives from a study of T-cell memory formation after mild COVID-19. Study results and caveats: Later expanders leaned CD4+, whereas clones that contracted between day 15 and 85 were balanced CD4/CD8.

Using constant-segment primers, 5'RACE produced TCR alpha and TCR beta cDNA libraries carrying sample barcodes and UMIs. TCRdb passed the 5' RACE reads through MiXCR, listing each CDR3 protein once. The table has 27,000 or so distinct CDR3 sequences, about 7.4% seen once. This clonotype has ten or more counts. Its antigen is currently unknown. V dropped 5 bases and J dropped 6 bases, with 14 bases sitting between them. Looked up from germline, CDR1 is SGHRS and CDR2 is YFSETQ. The CDR3 is made up of 14 amino acids. This clonotype was obtained from an adult woman who had mild COVID-19 (a few samples of this study predate the infection). Cell type and time point are not known. Material: PBMCs or a T cell subset sorted from them (not recorded which). This rearrangement joins TRBV5-1 to TRBJ2-2, with D perhaps TRBD1 (5 bases). DNA of the CDR3: TGCGCCAGCAGTTCCCAGGGAACGGCCGGGGAGCTGTTTTTT. This sequence encodes CASSSQGTAGELFF.